This is a list of T cell receptor beta chains from one sample in a study of cytomegalovirus exposure and HLA in healthy donors. Assay used: immunoSEQ multiplex PCR; TCRdb lists only in-frame clones, some missing. The profile shows 150,000 to 200,000 clones, over 80% of them singletons. Sequenced input: PBMCs. These receptors all stem from a woman aged 45-60 years in good health and CMV-seropositive. CDR3s include the opening cysteine and the closing phenylalanine or tryptophan. A D gene is named only where the DNA matches it firmly. Rows give clone size only sometimes, using once, few, many, or a class for an expanded clone.

TRBV4-2	-	TRBJ2-7	once	TGTGCCAGCAGCCAAGAACGGGTTTTTAGGGGGGGGGCGGACGAGCAGTACTTC	CASSQERVFRGGADEQYF
TRBV11-2	-	TRBJ2-5	-	TGTGCCAGCAGCCCTAAAGAGACCCAGTACTTC	CASSPKETQYF
TRBV11-2	-	TRBJ1-5	-	TGTGCCAGCAGCTTAGCAGGGGATCAGCCCCAGCATTTT	CASSLAGDQPQHF
TRBV28	-	TRBJ1-1	-	TGTGCCAGCAGGGTGAGTGGGCAGGGGAACACTGAAGCTTTCTTT	CASRVSGQGNTEAFF
TRBV9	TRBD1	TRBJ1-4	-	TGTGCCAGCAGCGTCACACCGTGGACAGGGAGCGAAAAACTGTTTTTT	CASSVTPWTGSEKLFF
TRBV19	-	TRBJ1-3	-	TGTGCCAGTATCGTGGAGGGTGGAAACACCATATATTTT	CASIVEGGNTIYF
TRBV7-8	TRBD1	TRBJ2-7	-	TGTGCCAGCAGCCTGGGACAGTCCTTCTACGAGCAGTACTTC	CASSLGQSFYEQYF
TRBV5-1	TRBD1	TRBJ2-7	-	TGCGCCAGCAGCGTATCGGGACAGGAAAGCCGAGTGCAGTACTTC	CASSVSGQESRVQYF
TRBV25-1	-	TRBJ1-1	-	TGTGCCAGCAGTCAACATGGGCGCAGGACTGAAGCTTTCTTT	CASSQHGRRTEAFF
TRBV19	-	TRBJ1-1	-	TGTGCCAGTGGGGTGGACAATGGTAACACTGAAGCTTTCTTT	CASGVDNGNTEAFF
TRBV7-9	TRBD1	TRBJ2-2	-	TGTGCCAGCAGCTTATCCGCGCAGGGGGCCGGGGAGCTGTTTTTT	CASSLSAQGAGELFF
TRBV27	TRBD1	TRBJ2-5	-	TGTGCCAGCAGTTTATACAGGGGAGAGACCCAGTACTTC	CASSLYRGETQYF
TRBV28	TRBD1	TRBJ2-3	once	TGTGCCAGCAGACGGACAGGGTCCACAGATACGCAGTATTTT	CASRRTGSTDTQYF
TRBV19	-	TRBJ2-2	-	TGTGCCAGTAGTTTTGGTAGGGGCGCGAACACCGGGGAGCTGTTTTTT	CASSFGRGANTGELFF
TRBV4-3	TRBD2	TRBJ2-5	-	TGCGCCAGCAGCCAATTTGGACCGTCGCTGGGGGGGGGACAAGAGACCCAGTACTTC	CASSQFGPSLGGGQETQYF
TRBV5-1	-	TRBJ2-3	-	TGCGCCAGCAGCTTGGGGGCGTCAGGGAACACAGATACGCAGTATTTT	CASSLGASGNTDTQYF
TRBV9	-	TRBJ1-1	-	TGTGCCAGCAGCGTATATATGAACACTGAAGCTTTCTTT	CASSVYMNTEAFF
TRBV18	-	TRBJ1-2	-	TGTGCCAGCTCACCCGGGTCCTCTAACTATGGCTACACCTTC	CASSPGSSNYGYTF
TRBV25-1	TRBD1	TRBJ1-5	-	TGTGCCAGCCGAAAGACAGGGGAAGATCAGCCCCAGCATTTT	CASRKTGEDQPQHF
TRBV29-1	-	TRBJ1-4	-	TGCAGCGTCCAGGCGCAGTTGCAAGGTGAAAAACTGTTTTTT	CSVQAQLQGEKLFF
TRBV9	TRBD1	TRBJ2-3	-	TGTGCCAGCAGCGGGACAGGGAGAACAGATACGCAGTATTTT	CASSGTGRTDTQYF
TRBV19	TRBD2	TRBJ2-1	-	TGTGCCAGTAGCCAACTAGCGGGAGAGTACAATGAGCAGTTCTTC	CASSQLAGEYNEQFF
TRBV2	-	TRBJ1-2	few	TGTGCCAGCAGTGAGGGGGGGGCCCACTATGGCTACACCTTC	CASSEGGAHYGYTF
TRBV9	TRBD1	TRBJ2-7	-	TGTGCCAGCAGCTCTGGGGACAGGGGATACGAGCAGTACTTC	CASSSGDRGYEQYF
TRBV28	-	TRBJ1-2	-	TGTGCCAGCAGTTCGGGGAGGGGGACGGTGAATGGCTACACCTTC	CASSSGRGTVNGYTF
TRBV2	TRBD1	TRBJ2-2	-	TGTGCCAGCAGGGACGACAGGGGCTTTAACACCGGGGAGCTGTTTTTT	CASRDDRGFNTGELFF
TRBV18	TRBD1	TRBJ1-6	-	TGTGCCAGCTCAGCGTCAGGGGGCTCCGATTCACCCCTCCACTTT	CASSASGGSDSPLHF
TRBV7-9	-	TRBJ2-3	-	TGTTCCAGCAGCTTAAGCTCCGGAGGGGGCACAGATACGCAGTATTTT	CSSSLSSGGGTDTQYF
TRBV5-1	-	TRBJ2-1	-	TGCGCCAGCAGCTGGCAGGGATACAATGAGCAGTTCTTC	CASSWQGYNEQFF
TRBV30	TRBD1	TRBJ2-1	-	TGTGCCTGGAGTGTCTACAGGGACAGCTATTACAGCTCCTACAATGAGCAGTTCTTC	CAWSVYRDSYYSSYNEQFF
TRBV19	-	TRBJ2-1	-	TGTGCCAGTAGTCCATTGGTAGGTGGGAGATCCTACAATGAGCAGTTCTTC	CASSPLVGGRSYNEQFF
TRBV10-2	TRBD2	TRBJ2-5	-	TGCGCCAGCCGGGGGACTAGCGGACAAGAGACCCAGTACTTC	CASRGTSGQETQYF
TRBV19	TRBD1	TRBJ1-4	-	TGTGCCAGCCAGGGGGCAAAACTGTTTTTT	CASQGAKLFF
TRBV30	-	TRBJ1-6	-	TGTGCCTGGGCCCCAGGGGTCGAAAATTCACCCCTCCACTTT	CAWAPGVENSPLHF
TRBV7-9	-	TRBJ1-1	few	TGTGCCAGCAGTTCCAACACCTGGGCTACTGAAGCTTTCTTT	CASSSNTWATEAFF
TRBV28	TRBD1	TRBJ1-1	once	TGTGCCAGCAGTTTACAGGGGGCTCAAACTGAAGCTTTCTTT	CASSLQGAQTEAFF
TRBV7-7	TRBD2	TRBJ2-7	-	TGTGCTAGCAGCTTAGGGACTAGCGGCTCCTACGAGCAGTACTTC	CASSLGTSGSYEQYF
TRBV2	-	TRBJ2-1	-	TGTGCCAGCAATGAGGTCCGCACGGGGAAGCAGTTCTTC	CASNEVRTGKQFF
TRBV6-5	TRBD2	TRBJ2-1	-	TGTGCCAGCAGGCTGGGACTAGCGGGGGAACAGTTCTTC	CASRLGLAGEQFF
TRBV7-6	TRBD2	TRBJ2-1	-	TGTGCCAGCAGGGGGACTAGCGATATTTACAATGAGCAGTTCTTC	CASRGTSDIYNEQFF
TRBV2	-	TRBJ2-7	-	TGTGCCAGCAGTGAAGACGGGGTTTCTCGCCACGAGCAGTACTTC	CASSEDGVSRHEQYF
TRBV11-2	TRBD1	TRBJ1-4	-	TGTGCCAGCAGCCCCAATACAGGGGGTAATGAAAAACTGTTTTTT	CASSPNTGGNEKLFF
TRBV10-3	TRBD1	TRBJ1-4	-	TGTGCCATCGGGGGACAGATGAATGAAAAACTGTTTTTT	CAIGGQMNEKLFF
TRBV19	TRBD1	TRBJ1-4	-	TGTGCCAGTGGCACAGGGGTGGGTGAAAAACTGTTTTTT	CASGTGVGEKLFF
TRBV30	TRBD1	TRBJ1-4	-	TGTGCCTGGAGTTTCCCGCGACAGGGTAGTGAAAAACTGTTTTTT	CAWSFPRQGSEKLFF
TRBV5-1	TRBD2	TRBJ2-3	-	TGCGCCAGCAACCCCTACGAGCGGGGGGGAACAGATACGCAGTATTTT	CASNPYERGGTDTQYF
TRBV19	TRBD1	TRBJ1-1	-	TGTGCCAGTAGTTTAGGGACAGGTGAAATCACTGAAGCTTTCTTT	CASSLGTGEITEAFF
TRBV9	TRBD2	TRBJ2-2	-	TGTGCCAGCAGCGTAGGACTAGCGCGTACCGGGGAGCTGTTTTTT	CASSVGLARTGELFF
TRBV19	-	TRBJ1-5	-	TGTGCCAGTAGTTCCAGACAGGCGATCAATCAGCCCCAGCATTTT	CASSSRQAINQPQHF
TRBV5-1	-	TRBJ2-3	once	TGCGCCAGCAGCTTTTTAGCGTCCTCCACAGATACGCAGTATTTT	CASSFLASSTDTQYF
TRBV11-2	TRBD1	TRBJ2-2	once	TGTGCCAGCAGAAGACAGGGTGGTCACACCGGGGAGCTGTTTTTT	CASRRQGGHTGELFF
TRBV7-2	-	TRBJ1-5	-	TGTGCCAGCAGCCCAGTGGGGGGGTTACGCAATCAGCCCCAGCATTTT	CASSPVGGLRNQPQHF
TRBV21-1	-	TRBJ1-2	-	TGTGCCAGCAGAAGAGGTTCAAGGAAGAGGGCATCGGGCTACACCTTC	CASRRGSRKRASGYTF
TRBV9	-	TRBJ1-6	once	TGTGCCAGCAGCGTAGGCCGGACGGGAACCTATAATTCACCCCTCCACTTT	CASSVGRTGTYNSPLHF
TRBV30	TRBD1	TRBJ1-5	-	TGTGCCTGGAGTAGGGCAGGGGGCGGTCAGCCCCAGCATTTT	CAWSRAGGGQPQHF
TRBV7-8	-	TRBJ2-7	-	TGTGCCAGCAGCCAACCACGAGGCCTCCTCTACGAGCAGTACTTC	CASSQPRGLLYEQYF
TRBV27	TRBD1	TRBJ2-7	once	TGTGCCAGCAGCCCTACAGGGGAAGGTACCTACGAGCAGTACTTC	CASSPTGEGTYEQYF